This is a list of T cell receptor beta chains from one sample in a study of radiotherapy plus CTLA-4 blockade in lung cancer. Sequencing was performed with immunoSEQ multiplex PCR; in TCRdb, only in-frame clones are kept and a portion is missing. The repertoire holds 60,000 to 65,000 clones, 70% to 80% seen once, with less than 5.5% in the top ten. Sequences were derived from peripheral blood, sampled from a patient treated with radiotherapy plus ipilimumab. The source is a human donor with non-small cell lung cancer who had a complete response to radiotherapy plus ipilimumab. Both conserved end residues are part of each CDR3. A D gene is named only where the DNA matches it firmly. The size field is filled for only some rows; it gives once, few, many or a size class.

v_call	j_call	d_call	clone_size	cdr3_nt	cdr3_aa
TRBV27	TRBJ2-1	TRBD2	NA	TGTGCCAGCAGGGGGGGACTAGCGGGAGGCAATGAGCAGTTCTTC	CASRGGLAGGNEQFF
TRBV27	TRBJ2-6	TRBD1	NA	TGTGCCAGCAGTCCCGGGCCAGGGGTTCCGACAGGGCACCCCTCTGGGGCCAACGTCCTGACTTTC	CASSPGPGVPTGHPSGANVLTF
TRBV6-1	TRBJ2-2	NA	once	TGTGCCAGCTACCTAAATACCGAACACACCGGGGAGCTGTTTTTT	CASYLNTEHTGELFF
TRBV5-1	TRBJ2-2	NA	NA	TGCGCCAGCAGCGAGAGAGGGGCCGGGGAGCTGTTTTTT	CASSERGAGELFF
TRBV5-1	TRBJ2-2	TRBD2	once	TGCGCCAGCAGCTCTGGAGCTAGCGGGGGTGACTTGCTGTTTTTT	CASSSGASGGDLLFF
TRBV5-6	TRBJ1-1	NA	NA	TGTGCCAGCAGTCTCCAGCTGGGCGGCTTCACTGAAGCTTTCTTT	CASSLQLGGFTEAFF
TRBV19	TRBJ2-3	TRBD2	few	TGTGCCAGTACCACTAGCGGGAGCACAGATACGCAGTATTTT	CASTTSGSTDTQYF
TRBV11-2	TRBJ1-2	TRBD1	NA	TGTGCCAGCAGCTCTATCTTTAAGGGACAGGCGTTTGAAAATGGCTACACCTTC	CASSSIFKGQAFENGYTF
TRBV6-1	TRBJ1-1	NA	NA	TGTGCCAGCAGTGAAGTTACACCAAACACTGAAGCTTTCTTT	CASSEVTPNTEAFF
TRBV14	TRBJ2-7	NA	NA	TGTGCCAGCAGTTTGGGACCGGCCTACGAGCAGTACTTC	CASSLGPAYEQYF
TRBV23-1	TRBJ1-2	NA	NA	TGCGCCAGCACCAAATCGGGGGCGGCTGGCTACACCTTC	CASTKSGAAGYTF
TRBV30	TRBJ1-5	NA	NA	TGTGCCTGGAGCCTAGAGGGGGGAGGTCAGCCCCAGCATTTT	CAWSLEGGGQPQHF
TRBV6-5	TRBJ1-2	NA	once	TGTGACAGCAGACCGTCGTGGAGGGGTTGGCATGGCTACACCTTC	CDSRPSWRGWHGYTF
TRBV9	TRBJ1-1	NA	once	TGTGCCAGCAGCCAAGATATCGACAGGAACACTGAAGCTTTCTTT	CASSQDIDRNTEAFF
TRBV18	TRBJ1-1	TRBD1	NA	TGTGCCAGCTCACCACTACAGGGGGCGCCCACTGAAGCTTTCTTT	CASSPLQGAPTEAFF
TRBV18	TRBJ2-1	NA	NA	TGTGCCAGCTCACCCATATGGGGCCGGGATGAGCAGTTCTTC	CASSPIWGRDEQFF
TRBV6-1	TRBJ1-2	NA	NA	TGTGCCAGCAGTGAAAAAGGCAGAGAAGGAAGCTACACCTTC	CASSEKGREGSYTF
TRBV19	TRBJ2-1	NA	NA	TGTGCCAGTAGTATAGAAGGGGTCTACAATGAGCAGTTCTTC	CASSIEGVYNEQFF
TRBV6-5	TRBJ1-6	NA	NA	TGTGCCAGCAGTTACTCGCCGGCGAATTCACCCCTCCACTTT	CASSYSPANSPLHF
TRBV5-4	TRBJ2-7	NA	NA	TGTGCCAGCAGCTTGGGGGGGGCAGGATACGAGCAGTACTTC	CASSLGGAGYEQYF
TRBV6-5	TRBJ2-5	NA	NA	TGTGCCAGCATCGACTGGTTCCAAGAGACCCAGTACTTC	CASIDWFQETQYF
TRBV7-9	TRBJ2-1	NA	NA	TGTGCCAGCAGCTTAGTTTTGACTAACCCCTACAATGAGCAGTTCTTC	CASSLVLTNPYNEQFF